The 18 T cell receptor beta chains presented below share a single source sample, sequenced in a study of blood T cell repertoires in COVID-19. The assay was immunoSEQ multiplex PCR, and TCRdb's table has in-frame clones only and misses some. The sample lists roughly 180,000 clones; around 82% were seen once. Sequencing used PBMCs or T cells enriched from blood (not recorded which). These receptors originate from a man aged 35 to 55 who had recovered from COVID-19.

Notes on this clone: Other DNA sequences in this sample translate to the same CDR3. The chain couples TRBV5-1 to TRBJ2-3; 10 bases fit TRBD1. J was trimmed by 6 bases and V by 0 bases; bases with no gene match: 1. This CDR3 region has 14 residues. Germline V gene sequence: CDR1 SGHRS, CDR2 YFSETQ. CDR3 region: CASSLGQGADTQYF. The CDR3 DNA is TGCGCCAGCAGCTTGGGACAGGGGGCTGATACGCAGTATTTT.

The gene calls are TRBV18 and TRBJ2-2, with 9 positions matching TRBD1. Germline assignment: CDR1 KGHSH and CDR2 LQKENI. Germline trimming cut 3 bases from V and 7 bases from J; bases unmatched to any gene: 6. The CDR3 runs 15 residues. The chain's CDR3 is CASSPLQGADGELFF. CDR3 in DNA: TGTGCCAGCTCACCGTTACAGGGGGCGGACGGGGAGCTGTTTTTT.

The chain joins TRBV28 to TRBJ2-2, with TRBD1 matching 7 bases. This CDR3 contains 16 residues. V lost 7 bases, J lost 7 bases, and 15 bases stayed unmatched. Germline-derived CDR1 and CDR2 are MDHEN and SYDVKM. CDR3 bases: TGTGCCAGCACCTCCGGCGGACAGGCTTATCACGGGGAGCTGTTTTTT. It specifies CASTSGGQAYHGELFF.

This clone was recorded only once. V is TRBV10-1 and J is TRBJ2-3; 12 bases align to TRBD2. This CDR3 comprises 18 residues. V was pared by 4 bases and J by 5 bases, with 13 bases of the junction left unmatched. The germline V gene encodes CDR1 WNHNN and CDR2 SYGVQD (reference sequence). CDR3 residues: CASSASSGRALVLDTQYF. CDR3 nucleotides: TGCGCCAGCAGTGCCTCTAGCGGGAGGGCCCTCGTCTTAGATACGCAGTATTTT.

Points on this clone: The identical CDR3 is also encoded by other nucleotide sequences in the sample. The chain carries TRBV4-2 and TRBJ1-6; 7 positions agree with TRBD1. Germline V CDR1 and CDR2: LGHNA, YNFKEQ. Unmatched junction bases numbered 5, after V lost 0 bases and J lost 9 bases. The CDR3 contains 15 residues. The CDR3 bases are TGTGCCAGCAGCCAAGACAGACAGGGTAGTTCACCCCTCCACTTT. Its translation is CASSQDRQGSSPLHF.

This sequence joins TRBV5-4 and TRBJ2-4, with a tentative D call TRBD2 (6 bases). The CDR3 has 14 residues. V was pared by 0 bases and J by 6 bases, with 10 bases between. Germline loops: CDR1 SGHNT, CDR2 YYREEE (reference sequence). The CDR3 region has the DNA TGTGCCAGCAGCTTGGAAGGCGGGATAAACATTCAGTACTTC. Translating it yields CASSLEGGINIQYF.

The chain joins TRBV6-2 or TRBV6-3 to TRBJ1-6, with 8 bases aligning to TRBD1. This CDR3 is built from 15 residues. CDR1 is MNHEY, CDR2 SVGEGT, per germline. The V gene end was trimmed by 6 bases and the J gene end by 5 bases; junction bases not matched to a gene: 6. CDR3 loop: CASSSRTGHNSPLHF. CDR3 sequence (DNA): TGTGCCAGCAGCTCTAGGACAGGGCATAATTCACCCCTCCACTTT.

This rearrangement joins TRBV29-1 to TRBJ1-1; possible D gene TRBD1, 6 bases. The V end lost 6 bases, the J end lost 6 bases, and 14 bases lay between the germline ends. There are 12 residues in the CDR3. CDR1 is SQVTM, CDR2 ANQGSEA, per germline. CDR3 nucleotides: TGCAGCGTCCTACAGGGTAACGCTGAAGCTTTCTTT. Protein sequence: CSVLQGNAEAFF.

The gene calls are TRBV11-3 and TRBJ2-3; 11 positions match TRBD2. J was trimmed by 1 base and V by 1 base; bases with no gene match: 4. CDR1 is SGHNT and CDR2 is YENEEA in the germline V gene. The CDR3 covers 17 residues. The CDR3 here is CASSLGGTSGGTDTQYF. The CDR3 coding sequence is TGTGCCAGCAGCTTAGGGGGGACTAGCGGAGGCACAGATACGCAGTATTTT.

The chain combines TRBV9 with TRBJ2-5, with D tentatively TRBD2 (5 bases). Germline V CDR1 and CDR2: SGDLS, YYNGEE. CDR3 size: 15 residues. V was cut by 0 bases and J by 5 bases, with 14 bases left in between. The CDR3 region is CASSVDGGVGETQYF. CDR3 DNA sequence: TGTGCCAGCAGCGTAGACGGAGGAGTTGGGGAGACCCAGTACTTC.

V and J are TRBV29-1 and TRBJ1-1; 10 nucleotides line up with TRBD1. Germline lookup yields CDR1 SQVTM and CDR2 ANQGSEA. The CDR3 extends over 16 amino acids. Trimming took 3 bases from V and 11 from J; bases not matched to a gene: 18. CDR3 DNA: TGCAGCGTTGACCCGGGACAGGGGCTTCCCGAATTGAGGGCTTTCTTT. The encoded protein is CSVDPGQGLPELRAFF.

This chain joins TRBV2 and TRBJ1-1, with D unclear. This CDR3 has 11 residues. The V and J ends lost 4 bases and 6 bases respectively, with 6 bases between them. Germline V gene data show CDR1 as SNHLY and CDR2 as FYNNEI. The DNA of the CDR3 is TGTGCCAGCAGTGCTGAGGCTGAAGCTTTCTTT. It codes for CASSAEAEAFF.

V and J are TRBV2 and TRBJ1-2; D is possibly TRBD1 (6 bases). Looked up from germline, CDR1 is SNHLY and CDR2 is FYNNEI. CDR3 length equals 14 residues. Trimming shortened V by 7 bases and J by 4 bases, and 16 bases separated the two germline ends. This CDR3 reads CASNLQGPLYGYTF. DNA for the CDR3: TGTGCCAGCAACCTACAGGGTCCCCTCTATGGCTACACCTTC.

This clone has only one observation. This rearrangement joins TRBV5-4 to TRBJ1-1, with TRBD1 as a possible D gene (5 bases). The CDR3 spans 16 residues. Germline V gene sequence: CDR1 SGHNT, CDR2 YYREEE (reference sequence). V was clipped by 4 bases and J by 1 base, with 17 bases between them. The CDR3 sequence is CASSRYTGDQNTEAFF. The CDR3 DNA sequence: TGTGCCAGCAGCCGTTATACAGGCGATCAGAACACTGAAGCTTTCTTT.

This sequence joins TRBV4-2 and TRBJ1-1; 7 bases align to TRBD1. The germline V gene has CDR1 LGHNA and CDR2 YNFKEQ. The trim removed 2 bases at V and 0 bases at J, leaving 6 bases unmatched. The CDR3 has 16 amino acids. The CDR3 bases are TGTGCCAGCAGCCAACCTCGGACAGGCCTGAACACTGAAGCTTTCTTT. It specifies CASSQPRTGLNTEAFF.

This clone has just a few counts. This chain links TRBV7-2 with TRBJ2-5; D is possibly TRBD1 (8 bases). Germline CDR1 SGHTA, CDR2 FQGNSA. CDR3 size: 14 residues. The V end lost 1 base, the J end lost 5 bases, and 11 bases lay between the germline ends. CDR3: CASSLDRGGETQYF. The CDR3, as DNA: TGTGCCAGCAGCTTAGACAGGGGGGGGGAGACCCAGTACTTC.

The chain recombines TRBV28 with TRBJ1-2; D may be TRBD1 (5 bases). This CDR3 is built from 17 residues. Trimming took 6 bases from V and 2 from J, leaving 22 bases between them. CDR1 and CDR2 from the germline V gene are MDHEN and SYDVKM. The CDR3 nucleotides read TGTGCCAGCAGCCCCACAGCCGTGACAGATGCAAACTATGGCTACACCTTC. Protein: CASSPTAVTDANYGYTF.

The rearrangement joins TRBV19 to TRBJ2-7, with 7 bases lining up with TRBD2. Losses at the gene ends were 5 bases for V and 2 bases for J; bases not matched to a gene: 3. Looked up from germline, CDR1 is LNHDA and CDR2 is SQIVND (reference sequence). This CDR3 region has 13 residues. CDR3 region: CASSLGGTYEQYF. CDR3 DNA sequence: TGTGCCAGTAGTTTGGGAGGGACCTACGAGCAGTACTTC.